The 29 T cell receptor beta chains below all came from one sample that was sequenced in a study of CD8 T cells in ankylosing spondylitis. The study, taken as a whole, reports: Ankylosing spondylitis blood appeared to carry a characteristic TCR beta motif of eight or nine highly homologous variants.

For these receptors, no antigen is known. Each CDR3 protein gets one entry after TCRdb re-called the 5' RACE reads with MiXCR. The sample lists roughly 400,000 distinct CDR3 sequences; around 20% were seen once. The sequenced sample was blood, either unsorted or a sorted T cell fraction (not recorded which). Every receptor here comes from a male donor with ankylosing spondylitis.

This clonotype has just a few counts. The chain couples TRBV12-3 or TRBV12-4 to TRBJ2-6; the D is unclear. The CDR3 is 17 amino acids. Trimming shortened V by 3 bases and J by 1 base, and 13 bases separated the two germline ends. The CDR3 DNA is TGTGCCAGCAGTTTGTTTGTGGGTACTTCTGGGGCCAACGTCCTGACTTTC. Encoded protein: CASSLFVGTSGANVLTF.

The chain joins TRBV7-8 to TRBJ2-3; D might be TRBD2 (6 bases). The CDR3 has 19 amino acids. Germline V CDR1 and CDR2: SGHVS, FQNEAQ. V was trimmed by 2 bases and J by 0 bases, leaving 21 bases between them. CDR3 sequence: CASSLYWPSAGLSTDTQYF. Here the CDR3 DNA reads TGTGCCAGCAGCTTATATTGGCCTTCAGCGGGCCTTAGCACAGATACGCAGTATTTT.

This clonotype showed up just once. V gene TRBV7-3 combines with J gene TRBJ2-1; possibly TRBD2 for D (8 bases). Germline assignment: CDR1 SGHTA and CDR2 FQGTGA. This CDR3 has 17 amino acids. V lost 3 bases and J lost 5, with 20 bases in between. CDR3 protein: CASSFRGGQLGNNEQFF. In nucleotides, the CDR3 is TGTGCCAGCAGCTTTCGGGGGGGACAGCTCGGAAACAATGAGCAGTTCTTC.

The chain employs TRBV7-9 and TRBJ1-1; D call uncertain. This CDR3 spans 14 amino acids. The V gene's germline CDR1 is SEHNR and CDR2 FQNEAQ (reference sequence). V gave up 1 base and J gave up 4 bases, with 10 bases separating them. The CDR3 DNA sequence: TGTGCCAGCAGCTTAGTGTGGGAGGCCACTGAAGCTTTCTTT. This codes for CASSLVWEATEAFF.

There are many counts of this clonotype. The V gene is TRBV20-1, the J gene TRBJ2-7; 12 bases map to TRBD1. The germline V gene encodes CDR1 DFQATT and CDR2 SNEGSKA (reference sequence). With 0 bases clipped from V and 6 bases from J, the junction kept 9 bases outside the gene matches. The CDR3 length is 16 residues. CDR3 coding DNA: TGCAGTGCTAGAGATCCGGGACAGGGGGCAAAGGGCGAGCAGTACTTC. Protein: CSARDPGQGAKGEQYF.

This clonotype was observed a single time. CDR3 sequence (DNA): TGTGCCAGCAGCTCTCGACAGGTTACTAGCACAGATACGCAGTATTTT. This gives the protein CASSSRQVTSTDTQYF. The gene calls are TRBV9 and TRBJ2-3, with D maybe TRBD1 (6 bases). The CDR3 is 16 amino acids. Trimming stripped 4 bases from V and 0 bases from J, with 15 bases between. Germline V gene sequence: CDR1 SGDLS, CDR2 YYNGEE. Complete variable domain (other parts from reference TRBV9 and TRBJ2-3): DSGVTQTPKHLITATGQRVTLRCSPRSGDLSVYWYQQSLDQGLQFLIQYYNGEERAKGNILERFSAQQFPDLHSELNLSSLELGDSALYFCASSSRQVTSTDTQYFGPGTRLTVL.

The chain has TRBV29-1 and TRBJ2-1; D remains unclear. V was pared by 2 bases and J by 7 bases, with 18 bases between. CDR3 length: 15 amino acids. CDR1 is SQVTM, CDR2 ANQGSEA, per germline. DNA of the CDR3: TGCAGCGTTGAACTAATTATAGGACGGTGGAATGAGCAGTTCTTC. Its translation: CSVELIIGRWNEQFF.

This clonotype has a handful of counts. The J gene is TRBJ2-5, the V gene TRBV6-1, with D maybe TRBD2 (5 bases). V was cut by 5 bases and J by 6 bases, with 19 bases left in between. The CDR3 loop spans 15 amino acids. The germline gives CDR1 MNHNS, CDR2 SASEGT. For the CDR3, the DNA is TGTGCCAGCAGTCCCTTTTCGGGGAGTCGGAAGACCCAGTACTTC. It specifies CASSPFSGSRKTQYF.

CDR3 in DNA: TGCAGCGTTGGCAATCACAGGAACACTGAAGCTTTCTTT. The encoded protein is CSVGNHRNTEAFF. V and J are TRBV29-1 and TRBJ1-1; D remains unclear. V dropped 4 bases and J dropped 1 base, with 10 bases sitting between them. Germline V CDR1 and CDR2: SQVTM, ANQGSEA. This CDR3 has 13 residues.

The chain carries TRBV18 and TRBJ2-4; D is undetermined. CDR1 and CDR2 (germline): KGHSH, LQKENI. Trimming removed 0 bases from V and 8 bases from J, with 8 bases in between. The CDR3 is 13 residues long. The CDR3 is CASSPPPGDIQYF. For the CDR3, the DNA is TGTGCCAGCTCACCACCGCCCGGAGACATTCAGTACTTC.

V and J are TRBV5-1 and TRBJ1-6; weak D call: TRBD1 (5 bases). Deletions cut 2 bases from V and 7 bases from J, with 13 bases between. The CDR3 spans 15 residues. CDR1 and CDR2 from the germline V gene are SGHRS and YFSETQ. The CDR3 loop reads CASSLDDRGNSPLHF. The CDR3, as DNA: TGCGCCAGCAGCTTAGACGACAGAGGCAATTCACCCCTCCACTTT.

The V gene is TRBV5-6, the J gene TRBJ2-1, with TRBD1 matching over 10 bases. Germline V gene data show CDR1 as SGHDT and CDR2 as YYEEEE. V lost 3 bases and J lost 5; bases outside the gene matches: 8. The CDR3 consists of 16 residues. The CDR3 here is CASSSFGTGVDNEQFF. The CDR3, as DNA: TGTGCCAGCAGCTCGTTTGGGACAGGGGTGGACAATGAGCAGTTCTTC.

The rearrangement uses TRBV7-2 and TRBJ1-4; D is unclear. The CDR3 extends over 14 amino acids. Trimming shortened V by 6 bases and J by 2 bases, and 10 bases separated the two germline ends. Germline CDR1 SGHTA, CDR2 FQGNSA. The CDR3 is CASSFGFTNEKLFF. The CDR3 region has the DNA TGTGCCAGCAGTTTCGGGTTCACTAATGAAAAACTGTTTTTT. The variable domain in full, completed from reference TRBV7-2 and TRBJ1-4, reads GAGVSQSPSNKVTEKGKDVELRCDPISGHTALYWYRQSLGQGLEFLIYFQGNSAPDKSGLPSDRFSAERTGGSVSTLTIQRTQQEDSAVYLCASSFGFTNEKLFFGSGTQLSVL.

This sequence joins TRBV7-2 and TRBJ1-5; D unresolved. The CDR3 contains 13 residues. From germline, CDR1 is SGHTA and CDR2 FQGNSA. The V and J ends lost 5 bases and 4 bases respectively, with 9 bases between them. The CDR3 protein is CASSGRINQPQHF. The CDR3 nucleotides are TGTGCCAGCAGCGGACGGATAAATCAGCCCCAGCATTTT.

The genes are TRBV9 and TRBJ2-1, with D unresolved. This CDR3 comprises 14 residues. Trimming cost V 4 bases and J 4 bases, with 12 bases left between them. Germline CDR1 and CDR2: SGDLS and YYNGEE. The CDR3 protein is CASSTATTYNEQFF. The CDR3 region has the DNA TGTGCCAGCAGCACCGCGACCACGTACAATGAGCAGTTCTTC.

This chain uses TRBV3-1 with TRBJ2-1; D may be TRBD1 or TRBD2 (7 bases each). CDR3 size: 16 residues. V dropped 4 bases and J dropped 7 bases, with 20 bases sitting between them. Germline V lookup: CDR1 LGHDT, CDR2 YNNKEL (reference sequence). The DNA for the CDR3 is TGTGCCAGCAGCCGGAGCGGGACAGTCTTTGGGAATGAGCAGTTCTTC. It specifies CASSRSGTVFGNEQFF.

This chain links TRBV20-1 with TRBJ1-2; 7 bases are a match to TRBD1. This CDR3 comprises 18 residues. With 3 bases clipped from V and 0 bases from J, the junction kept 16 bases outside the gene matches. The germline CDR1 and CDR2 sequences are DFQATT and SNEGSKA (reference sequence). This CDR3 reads CSASGVNRGRVANYGYTF. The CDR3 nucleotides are TGCAGTGCTAGCGGTGTGAACAGGGGTCGTGTCGCTAACTATGGCTACACCTTC.

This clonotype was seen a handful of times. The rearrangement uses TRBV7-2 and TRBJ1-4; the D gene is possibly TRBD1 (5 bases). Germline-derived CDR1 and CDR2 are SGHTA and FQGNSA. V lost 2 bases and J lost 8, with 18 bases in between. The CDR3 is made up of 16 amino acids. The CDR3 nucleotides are TGTGCCAGCAGCTTATCGGGAGGGGACCGACGGGAAAAACTGTTTTTT. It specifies CASSLSGGDRREKLFF. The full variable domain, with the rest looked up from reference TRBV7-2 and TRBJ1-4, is GAGVSQSPSNKVTEKGKDVELRCDPISGHTALYWYRQSLGQGLEFLIYFQGNSAPDKSGLPSDRFSAERTGGSVSTLTIQRTQQEDSAVYLCASSLSGGDRREKLFFGSGTQLSVL.

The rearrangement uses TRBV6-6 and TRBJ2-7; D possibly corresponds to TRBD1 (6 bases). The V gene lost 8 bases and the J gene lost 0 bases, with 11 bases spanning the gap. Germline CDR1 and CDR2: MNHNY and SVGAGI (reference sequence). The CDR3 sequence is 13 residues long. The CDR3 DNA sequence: TGTGCCAGCGGCGGACAGAACTCCTACGAGCAGTACTTC. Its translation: CASGGQNSYEQYF.

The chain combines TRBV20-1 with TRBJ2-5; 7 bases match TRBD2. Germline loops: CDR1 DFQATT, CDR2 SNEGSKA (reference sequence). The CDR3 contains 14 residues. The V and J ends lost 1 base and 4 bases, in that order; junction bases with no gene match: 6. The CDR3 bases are TGCAGTGCTAGAGTAACGGGACTAACAGAGACCCAGTACTTC. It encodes CSARVTGLTETQYF.

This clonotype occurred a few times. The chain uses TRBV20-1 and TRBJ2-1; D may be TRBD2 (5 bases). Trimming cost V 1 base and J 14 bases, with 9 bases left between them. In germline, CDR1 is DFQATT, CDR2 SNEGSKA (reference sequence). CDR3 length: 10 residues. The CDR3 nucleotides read TGCAGTGCTAGAGGAGGGAGAGAGTTCTTC. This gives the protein CSARGGREFF.

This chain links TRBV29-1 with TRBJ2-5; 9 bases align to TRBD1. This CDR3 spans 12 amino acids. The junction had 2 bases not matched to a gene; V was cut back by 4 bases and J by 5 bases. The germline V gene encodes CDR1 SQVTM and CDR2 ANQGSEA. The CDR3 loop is CSVGDRAETQYF. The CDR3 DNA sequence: TGCAGCGTTGGGGACAGGGCTGAGACCCAGTACTTC.

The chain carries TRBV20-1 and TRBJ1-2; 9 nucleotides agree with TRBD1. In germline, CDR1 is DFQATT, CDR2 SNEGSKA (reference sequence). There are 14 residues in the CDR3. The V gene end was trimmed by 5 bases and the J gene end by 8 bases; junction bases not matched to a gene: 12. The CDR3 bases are TGCAGTGCTCTTCGGGACAGGGAGCAAGAAGGCTACACCTTC. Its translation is CSALRDREQEGYTF.

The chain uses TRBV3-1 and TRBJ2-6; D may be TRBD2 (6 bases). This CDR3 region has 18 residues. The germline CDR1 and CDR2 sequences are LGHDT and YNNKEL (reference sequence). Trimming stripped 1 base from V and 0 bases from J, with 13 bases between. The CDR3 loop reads CASSQGVGGSSGANVLTF. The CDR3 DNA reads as TGTGCCAGCAGCCAAGGCGTGGGGGGATCCTCTGGGGCCAACGTCCTGACTTTC. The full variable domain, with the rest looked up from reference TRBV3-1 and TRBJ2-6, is DTAVSQTPKYLVTQMGNDKSIKCEQNLGHDTMYWYKQDSKKFLKIMFSYNNKELIINETVPNRFSPKSPDKAHLNLHINSLELGDSAVYFCASSQGVGGSSGANVLTFGAGSRLTVL.

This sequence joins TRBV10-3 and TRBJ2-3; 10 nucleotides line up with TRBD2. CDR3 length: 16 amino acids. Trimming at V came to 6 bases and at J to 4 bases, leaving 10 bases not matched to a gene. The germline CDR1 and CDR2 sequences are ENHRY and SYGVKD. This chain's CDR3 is CAIRGVSGGPADTQYF. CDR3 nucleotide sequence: TGTGCCATCAGGGGGGTTAGCGGGGGGCCGGCAGATACGCAGTATTTT.

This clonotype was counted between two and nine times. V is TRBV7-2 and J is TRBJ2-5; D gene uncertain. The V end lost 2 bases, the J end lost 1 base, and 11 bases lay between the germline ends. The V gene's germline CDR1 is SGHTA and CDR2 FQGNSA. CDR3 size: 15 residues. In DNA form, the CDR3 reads TGTGCCAGCAGCTTACGAAGCCCAACCCAAGAGACCCAGTACTTC. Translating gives CASSLRSPTQETQYF. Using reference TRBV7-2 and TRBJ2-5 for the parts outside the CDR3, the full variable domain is GAGVSQSPSNKVTEKGKDVELRCDPISGHTALYWYRQSLGQGLEFLIYFQGNSAPDKSGLPSDRFSAERTGGSVSTLTIQRTQQEDSAVYLCASSLRSPTQETQYFGPGTRLLVL.

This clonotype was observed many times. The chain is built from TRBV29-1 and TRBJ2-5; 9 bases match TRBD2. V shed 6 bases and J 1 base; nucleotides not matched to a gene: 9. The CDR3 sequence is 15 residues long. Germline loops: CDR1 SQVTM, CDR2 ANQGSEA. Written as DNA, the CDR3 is TGCAGCGTCGAGGGGGGACTAGCAGTCCAAGAGACCCAGTACTTC. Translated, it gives CSVEGGLAVQETQYF.

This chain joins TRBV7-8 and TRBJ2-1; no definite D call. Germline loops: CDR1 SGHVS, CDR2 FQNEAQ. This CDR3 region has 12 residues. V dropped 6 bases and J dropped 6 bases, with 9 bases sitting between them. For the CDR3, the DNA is TGTGCCAGCAGGCCCCTGGGCAATGAGCAGTTCTTC. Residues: CASRPLGNEQFF. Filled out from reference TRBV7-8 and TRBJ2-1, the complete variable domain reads GAGVSQSPRYKVAKRGQDVALRCDPISGHVSLFWYQQALGQGPEFLTYFQNEAQLDKSGLPSDRFFAERPEGSVSTLKIQRTQQEDSAVYLCASRPLGNEQFFGPGTRLTVL.

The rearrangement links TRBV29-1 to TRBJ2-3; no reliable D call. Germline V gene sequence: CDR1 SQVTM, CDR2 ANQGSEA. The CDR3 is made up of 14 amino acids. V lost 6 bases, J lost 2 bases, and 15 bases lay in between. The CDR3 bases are TGCAGCGTATCACCCGTATCGGACACAGATACGCAGTATTTT. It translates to CSVSPVSDTDTQYF.